The 21 T cell receptor beta chains below were found in one sample sequenced in a study of spatial heterogeneity in lung cancer. Time point specified: sample taken at primary tumor resection. One entry per CDR3 protein, called by TCRdb with MiXCR from the 5' RACE reads. The sample yields some 2,900 distinct CDR3 sequences, 5.5% to 8.5% seen once. Findings of the study overall: Tracking of tumor mutation counts was seen in expanded intratumoral alpha and beta TCR counts.

These TCRs' antigens remain unknown. Sequenced material: lung tumor tissue, taken at surgery. The receptors derive from a female donor with early-stage non-small cell lung cancer.

In this sample, this clonotype is medium-sized. This chain connects TRBV29-1 to TRBJ2-5; a possible D gene is TRBD2 (6 bases). Deletions cut 3 bases from V and 2 bases from J, with 13 bases between. CDR1 and CDR2 from the germline V gene are SQVTM and ANQGSEA. The CDR3 sequence is 14 residues long. The CDR3 DNA reads TGCAGCGTTGAGGGTGGGAGGCTTCAAGAGACCCAGTACTTC. This encodes CSVEGGRLQETQYF.

This chain uses TRBV10-2 with TRBJ1-1; perhaps TRBD1 as D (5 bases). The germline CDR1 and CDR2 sequences are WSHSY and SAAADI. Trimming left V 8 bases short and J 6 bases short, with 10 bases between. The CDR3 runs 11 residues. The DNA of the CDR3 is TGCGCCAGCTCTGGGGGGGCTGAAGCTTTCTTT. Its translation is CASSGGAEAFF.

This clonotype was picked up a small number of times. V is TRBV4-2 and J is TRBJ1-6; D perhaps matches TRBD1 (5 bases). CDR1 and CDR2 from the germline V gene are LGHNA and YNFKEQ. CDR3 length: 15 amino acids. The germline V and J ends were trimmed by 5 bases and 5 bases, with 13 bases remaining between them. CDR3 loop: CASSNRDGNNSPLHF. As DNA, the CDR3 is TGTGCCAGCAGCAACCGGGACGGTAATAATTCACCCCTCCACTTT.

This clonotype ranks as medium-sized (0.01 to 0.1%). The rearrangement joins TRBV14 to TRBJ2-7; 9 bases align to TRBD1. Germline CDR1 SGHDN, CDR2 FVKESK. V dropped 9 bases and J dropped 2; count of bases not matched to a gene: 8. This CDR3 comprises 14 residues. As DNA, the CDR3 is TGTGCCAGTAGTCCGGGACAGGGCCCCTACGAGCAGTACTTC. The encoded protein is CASSPGQGPYEQYF.

Judged by abundance, this clonotype is medium-sized. This chain links TRBV5-1 with TRBJ1-1; TRBD1 agrees at 7 bases. The CDR3 is 14 amino acids. In germline, CDR1 is SGHRS, CDR2 YFSETQ. Unmatched junction bases numbered 7, after V lost 4 bases and J lost 4 bases. The chain's CDR3 is CASSGGDRVTEAFF. In DNA form, the CDR3 reads TGCGCCAGCAGCGGGGGAGACAGGGTCACTGAAGCTTTCTTT.

This clonotype is medium-sized in the sample. DNA for the CDR3: TGTGCCAGTAGTGCTGCTCTGCAGCCCCAGCATTTT. Amino acids: CASSAALQPQHF. The chain carries TRBV19 and TRBJ1-5; D is ambiguous. V lost 5 bases to trimming and J lost 7 bases, with 9 bases between them. The CDR3 totals 12 residues. Germline CDR1 LNHDA, CDR2 SQIVND (reference sequence).

By share, this clonotype ranks as medium-sized. The genes are TRBV5-1 and TRBJ2-3; 8 bases are shared with TRBD2. Germline CDR1 SGHRS, CDR2 YFSETQ. The CDR3 is 15 residues long. V was clipped by 5 bases and J by 3 bases; unmatched bases: 8. The CDR3 nucleotides read TGCGCCAGCAGAAACCCGGGACTAGAGACAGATACGCAGTATTTT. Protein: CASRNPGLETDTQYF. The full variable domain, in which reference TRBV5-1 and TRBJ2-3 provide the parts outside the CDR3, is KAGVTQTPRYLIKTRGQQVTLSCSPISGHRSVSWYQQTPGQGLQFLFEYFSETQRNKGNFPGRFSGRQFSNSRSEMNVSTLELGDSALYLCASRNPGLETDTQYFGPGTRLTVL.

This clonotype is labeled large. The chain carries TRBV10-1 and TRBJ2-1; 9 bases map to TRBD1. Germline CDR1 WNHNN, CDR2 SYGVQD (reference sequence). CDR3 size: 15 residues. The J segment lost 10 bases and the V segment lost 3 bases, leaving 10 bases of the junction unmatched. The CDR3 protein is CASSDGGQGQPEQFF. The CDR3 bases are TGCGCCAGCAGTGACGGGGGACAGGGTCAGCCAGAGCAGTTCTTC.

By sample share, this clonotype is medium-sized. The chain links TRBV7-9 to TRBJ2-1, with TRBD1 as a possible D gene (6 bases). The CDR3 has 13 residues. Germline V gene data show CDR1 as SEHNR and CDR2 as FQNEAQ (reference sequence). V lost 0 bases, J lost 8 bases, and 8 bases lay in between. The CDR3, as DNA: TGTGCCAGCAGCTTAGCGTCAGGGGATGAGCAGTTCTTC. Translation gives CASSLASGDEQFF.

This clonotype has more than one count but fewer than ten. The chain has TRBV6-1 and TRBJ1-5, with D hard to call. The V end was cut by 2 bases, the J end by 7 bases, with 9 bases between. Germline V gene lookup returns CDR1 MNHNS and CDR2 SASEGT. The CDR3 contains 13 residues. The CDR3 here is CASSENVDQPQHF. CDR3 coding DNA: TGTGCCAGCAGTGAAAATGTGGACCAGCCCCAGCATTTT.

Relative to its sample, this clonotype is medium-sized. This chain connects TRBV12-3 or TRBV12-4 to TRBJ2-7, with 7 nucleotides matching TRBD2. V trimming: 7 bases; J trimming: 6 bases; junction bases outside the gene matches: 6. The CDR3 runs 12 residues. The CDR3 loop is CASNIPGGEQYF. CDR3 coding DNA: TGTGCCAGCAATATACCGGGGGGCGAGCAGTACTTC.

This clonotype rates as medium-sized. The chain employs TRBV11-2 and TRBJ2-1; D is possibly TRBD2 (6 bases). Trimming removed 1 base from V and 9 bases from J, with 13 bases in between. CDR3 size: 14 residues. CDR1 is SGHAT and CDR2 is FQNNGV in the germline V gene. CDR3 coding DNA: TGTGCCAGCAGCTTAGTTGGAGGGATGGGTGAGCAGTTCTTC. It yields the protein CASSLVGGMGEQFF. Filled out from reference TRBV11-2 and TRBJ2-1, the complete variable domain reads EAGVAQSPRYKIIEKRQSVAFWCNPISGHATLYWYQQILGQGPKLLIQFQNNGVVDDSQLPKDRFSAERLKGVDSTLKIQPAKLEDSAVYLCASSLVGGMGEQFFGPGTRLTVL.

Within the sample, this clonotype is medium-sized (0.01 to 0.1%). The rearrangement joins TRBV19 to TRBJ2-7; D possibly corresponds to TRBD2 (5 bases). This CDR3 contains 12 residues. The V and J ends lost 10 bases and 3 bases respectively, with 13 bases between them. Germline CDR1 LNHDA, CDR2 SQIVND (reference sequence). CDR3 protein: CATGRGDYEQYF. In nucleotides, the CDR3 is TGTGCCACCGGCCGGGGAGACTACGAGCAGTACTTC.

This clonotype was detected ten times or more. The rearrangement links TRBV28 to TRBJ1-6, with TRBD1 matching over 9 bases. CDR1 is MDHEN and CDR2 is SYDVKM in the germline V gene. This CDR3 has 17 residues. With V trimmed by 5 bases and J by 4 bases, 9 bases remained unmatched. Here the CDR3 reads CASSPWGGQGYNSPLHF. The CDR3 bases are TGTGCCAGCAGTCCTTGGGGGGGACAGGGTTATAATTCACCCCTCCACTTT.

This clonotype is medium-sized (0.01 to 0.1%). The gene calls are TRBV13 and TRBJ2-7; 9 bases are a match to TRBD1. CDR3 length: 14 amino acids. J gave up 4 bases and V 5 bases, and 6 bases lay outside the gene matches. Germline V gene data show CDR1 as PRHDT and CDR2 as FYEKMQ (reference sequence). The CDR3 sequence is CASSPGDRAYEQYF. Written as DNA, the CDR3 is TGTGCCAGCAGCCCTGGGGACAGGGCGTACGAGCAGTACTTC.

This clonotype has just a few counts. This chain connects TRBV10-3 to TRBJ2-7, with D perhaps given as TRBD1 or TRBD2 (5 bases each). CDR3 size: 11 residues. V was pared by 11 bases and J by 6 bases, with 14 bases between. The V gene's germline CDR1 is ENHRY and CDR2 SYGVKD. The CDR3 reads CAVRGPGEQYF. Here the CDR3 DNA reads TGTGCCGTACGGGGCCCGGGCGAGCAGTACTTC.

In its sample, this clonotype is medium-sized (0.01 to 0.1%). The CDR3 spells CASGRTRQGAYEQFF. CDR3 bases: TGTGCCAGCGGACGGACGAGACAGGGGGCCTATGAGCAGTTCTTC. The rearrangement joins TRBV5-4 to TRBJ2-1, with 10 positions matching TRBD1. The germline V gene encodes CDR1 SGHNT and CDR2 YYREEE (reference sequence). V shed 7 bases, J shed 8 bases, and the junction held 12 bases outside the gene matches. This CDR3 spans 15 amino acids. Supplemented by reference TRBV5-4 and TRBJ2-1, the full variable domain reads ETGVTQSPTHLIKTRGQQVTLRCSSQSGHNTVSWYQQALGQGPQFIFQYYREEENGRGNFPPRFSGLQFPNYSSELNVNALELDDSALYLCASGRTRQGAYEQFFGPGTRLTVL.

Sample share makes this clonotype medium-sized. The V and J genes are TRBV5-1 and TRBJ2-1, with D maybe TRBD2 (6 bases). The CDR3 is made up of 14 amino acids. Per the germline V gene, CDR1 is SGHRS and CDR2 is YFSETQ. Trimming cost V 0 bases and J 10 bases, with 14 bases left between them. The CDR3 reads CASSLVGLQREQFF. The CDR3 DNA sequence: TGCGCCAGCAGCTTGGTGGGACTTCAGAGGGAGCAGTTCTTC.

Sample share makes this clonotype medium-sized. V gene TRBV6-2 or TRBV6-3 combines with J gene TRBJ2-4; D is perhaps TRBD2 (5 bases). V shed 2 bases and J shed 6 bases, with 14 bases lying between them. CDR3 length: 15 residues. CDR1 and CDR2 from the germline V gene are MNHEY and SVGEGT. For the CDR3, the DNA is TGTGCCAGCAGTTACCCCCTAGGAGAGGGAAACATTCAGTACTTC. Its protein is CASSYPLGEGNIQYF.

This chain links TRBV10-3 with TRBJ2-5; 7 bases are a match to TRBD2. V lost 0 bases to trimming and J lost 1 base; unmatched junction nucleotides: 5. The CDR3 length is 16 residues. The germline V gene has CDR1 ENHRY and CDR2 SYGVKD. The CDR3, as DNA: TGTGCCATCAGTGAGTCGGGCAGCGGGGCCCAAGAGACCCAGTACTTC. Its protein is CAISESGSGAQETQYF.

The chain couples TRBV14 to TRBJ1-6; D possibly corresponds to TRBD1 (5 bases). Germline values: CDR1 SGHDN, CDR2 FVKESK. V was shortened by 1 base and J by 10 bases, with 8 bases between the two germline ends. The CDR3 is made up of 13 amino acids. The DNA for the CDR3 is TGTGCCAGCAGCCAAGCAGGGCGCTCACCCCTCCACTTT. Amino acid sequence: CASSQAGRSPLHF.